A selection of T cell receptor beta chains follows, all from one sample in a study of blood T cells in healthy people across ages. Via MiXCR, TCRdb re-called the 5' RACE reads, giving one row per CDR3 protein. The repertoire holds about 1.4 million distinct CDR3 sequences, with around 55% as singletons. Sequencing input: blood. The source of these receptors is a man in his late teens or twenties in good health. CDR3s include the opening cysteine and the closing phenylalanine or tryptophan. A D gene is named only where the DNA matches it firmly. Clone size, where shown, is once, few, many, or a class for clones that have expanded.

J gene	D gene	clone size	V gene	CDR3 protein	CDR3 DNA
TRBJ2-1	.	.	TRBV29-1	CSARSEGRSNTGEQFF	TGCAGCGCCCGTTCGGAGGGGAGATCGAACACCGGGGAGCAGTTCTTC
TRBJ2-7	TRBD1	few	TRBV25-1	CASSGTESYEQYF	TGTGCCAGTTCCGGGACAGAATCCTACGAGCAGTACTTC
TRBJ2-7	.	.	TRBV28	CASNRGVYEQYF	TGTGCCAGCAATCGGGGAGTGTACGAGCAGTACTTC
TRBJ2-1	TRBD2	few	TRBV20-1	CSASDSGANNEQFF	TGCAGTGCTTCCGACAGCGGGGCGAACAATGAGCAGTTCTTC
TRBJ2-1	TRBD2	.	TRBV20-1	CSARTGTSGGRDEQFF	TGCAGTGCTCGGACCGGGACTAGCGGGGGCCGGGATGAGCAGTTCTTC
TRBJ1-6	.	.	TRBV14	CASSPMTGSYNSPLHF	TGTGCCAGCAGCCCCATGACGGGCTCCTATAATTCACCCCTCCACTTT
TRBJ2-6	TRBD1	few	TRBV29-1	CSVEVEGQDFSGANVLTF	TGCAGCGTTGAGGTGGAGGGACAGGACTTCTCTGGGGCCAACGTCCTGACTTTC
TRBJ1-1	.	few	TRBV27	CASSFGGRLDTEAFF	TGTGCCAGCAGTTTCGGGGGGCGCTTGGACACTGAAGCTTTCTTT
TRBJ1-2	.	.	TRBV20-1	CSARALAVNYGYTF	TGCAGTGCTAGAGCCCTCGCGGTTAACTATGGCTACACCTTC
TRBJ2-7	TRBD2	.	TRBV6-2/TRBV6-3	CASSYSTSLSYEQYF	TGTGCCAGCAGTTACTCGACTAGCCTCTCCTACGAGCAGTACTTC
TRBJ2-3	.	.	TRBV20-1	CSAPGAERTDTQYF	TGCAGTGCGCCCGGAGCCGAACGCACAGATACGCAGTATTTT
TRBJ2-5	.	few	TRBV20-1	CSADVGTQETQYF	TGCAGTGCTGACGTCGGGACTCAAGAGACCCAGTACTTC
TRBJ2-5	.	few	TRBV7-2	CASSLEPVGLYQETQYF	TGTGCCAGCAGCTTAGAGCCTGTGGGACTGTACCAAGAGACCCAGTACTTC
TRBJ2-7	.	.	TRBV25-1	CASSETGIHTYEQYF	TGTGCCAGCAGTGAGACCGGGATCCACACCTACGAGCAGTACTTC
TRBJ2-7	TRBD1	.	TRBV6-5	CAGSPFDRGNGEQYF	TGTGCCGGCAGTCCCTTCGACAGGGGGAATGGGGAGCAGTACTTC
TRBJ2-7	.	.	TRBV20-1	CSAQWTGTGEQYF	TGCAGTGCCCAGTGGACCGGGACCGGAGAGCAGTACTTC
TRBJ2-5	.	few	TRBV4-1	CASSGTWSSETQYF	TGCGCCAGCAGCGGGACGTGGAGCTCTGAGACCCAGTACTTC
TRBJ2-5	TRBD2	few	TRBV4-2	CASSLTSAPSETQYF	TGTGCCAGCAGCTTGACTAGCGCCCCGAGCGAGACCCAGTACTTC
TRBJ2-7	.	.	TRBV6-6	CASSNTRGSTYEQYF	TGTGCCAGCAGCAATACACGGGGATCTACCTACGAGCAGTACTTC
TRBJ2-1	TRBD2	.	TRBV4-2	CASSRNSGGGPYNELFF	TGTGCCAGCAGCCGAAATAGCGGGGGAGGACCCTACAATGAGCTGTTCTTC
TRBJ2-1	.	few	TRBV3-1	CASSQKGGRPGDNEQFF	TGTGCCAGCAGCCAAAAGGGGGGTAGGCCAGGGGACAATGAGCAGTTCTTC
TRBJ2-3	.	.	TRBV20-1	CSATSRGETRTDTQYF	TGCAGTGCCACATCTCGCGGGGAAACACGCACAGATACGCAGTATTTT
TRBJ1-2	TRBD1	few	TRBV25-1	CASSALSGGRDGYTF	TGTGCCAGCAGTGCCCTATCAGGGGGCAGGGATGGCTACACCTTC
TRBJ2-7	.	.	TRBV6-1	CASTEREFGSYEQYF	TGTGCCAGCACCGAACGGGAGTTTGGGTCCTACGAGCAGTACTTC
TRBJ2-3	TRBD2	.	TRBV20-1	CSATHPGLAGGNTDTQYF	TGCAGTGCCACGCATCCGGGACTAGCGGGGGGGAACACAGATACGCAGTATTTT